What follows is one TCR beta chain and its context. Its antigen is not yet known. Base qualities are missing; no much larger clone stands one base away. A distance of 7 bases separates the germline ends of V and J, which lose 3 bases and 5 bases respectively. From its cysteine to its phenylalanine, the CDR3 spans 13 amino acids. This entry keeps only the CDR3 DNA: 39 bases, framed from base 1. Per the germline V gene, LGHNA is the CDR1 and YSLEER is the CDR2. This specimen's time point label, per the study, means: baseline before first vaccination. Vaccinee samples came from UK trials COV001 and COV002, including a single-blind randomized controlled phase 2/3 trial of AZD1222 (ChAdOx1 nCoV-19) in healthy adults. For TCRbeta chain sequencing, PBMC samples were collected from trial participants at day 0 and at day 28 after the second dose. The sample is drawn from a study of T cell responses to AZD1222 COVID-19 vaccine (dated by TCRdb to the early 2020s). The study in broad terms: AZD1222 recipients given second doses at about 4 weeks or at about 12 weeks were pooled, since spike-specific TCR depth and breadth were not found to differ between the two schedules. TCR sequencing covered 233 trial participants: 200 to 210 given two doses of AZD1222 and around 25 given two doses of MenACWY control vaccine. Enrollment into the trials was organized by age into subgroups of 18-55, 56-69 and 70-plus years, and those subgroups contained roughly 160, 29 and 62 TCR-sequenced participants, respectively. On the study overall, not on this receptor specifically: Participants were mostly white British, with more females than males. The authors suggested clonal diversity may have been underestimated. CD4 TCRs associated with the vaccine covered the entire spike protein, and the dominant responses were in regions 160-218 and 743-854. In the small 56-69-year group, the increase in depth fell short of significance, most likely because of low power. Epitopes outside the regions mutated in the B.1.351 and B.1.1.7 variants were reportedly recognized by nearly half of the unique spike-specific TCRs. Conclusions about previously exposed vaccinees are limited because only a handful of AZD1222 recipients were SARS-CoV-2 seropositive at baseline. Because no day 14 peak-response samples were available, the repertoires could be characterized only after the peak T cell response. A significant rise in spike-specific TCR breadth and depth was observed after two AZD1222 doses relative to day 0 and relative to MenACWY recipients.

The CDR3 regions of human TCRbeta chains were analyzed by immunosequencing. The paper's processing steps were these. Repertoire TCRs were matched against a reference library of SARS-CoV-2-specific TCRs generated with the MIRA antigen-specificity platform. Breadth was defined as the fraction of unique TCRs that were SARS-CoV-2-associated, and depth was defined as the fraction of total T cells that were SARS-CoV-2-associated. Each spike-specific TCR was assigned to its reactive spike region and to a CD4 or CD8 class using the MIRA data. Log10-transformed breadth and depth values were compared by one-way ANOVA with Sidak's multiple comparisons tests. Entries here come from immuneACCESS through TCRdb and include only in-frame sequences with V and J called. Some clones fail to appear in such tables; in the studies checked, an unresolved V gene covers under half of the shortfall, and the cause of the remainder is unknown. D and trimming come from the DNA, and the V and J calls and clone size come from that table. The sample data list about 120,000 clones, and about nine tenths of these were observed just once. Jointly, the top ten make up about 1.2% of the sample.

The rearrangement combines TRBV4-3 with TRBJ2-2, with the identity of the D gene unclear. The sequencing used peripheral blood, collected on day 0 of AZD1222 vaccination. The receptor was isolated from an adult in good health. In nucleotides, the sequence is TGCGCCAGCAGCCACCTCTTAACCGGGGAGCTGTTTTTT. This encodes CASSHLLTGELFF.